The next 8 T cell receptor beta chains were all read from a single sample in a study of cytomegalovirus exposure and HLA in healthy donors (dated 2017 in TCRdb). The method was the immunoSEQ multiplex PCR assay. A mixture of 60 forward primers for TCR Vbeta segments and 13 reverse primers for TCR Jbeta segments was used in the multiplex PCR. TCRdb holds this immuneACCESS table with in-frame rearrangements only. Some clones are missing; in checked studies, unresolved V genes explain under half, and the rest has no known cause. The sample records approximately 77,000 clones, around 84% of which are singletons. Approximately 4.6% of the sample is held by the ten biggest clonotypes. Sequenced input: PBMCs. These receptors all stem from a man aged 35 to 55 in good health and CMV-seronegative.

V and J are TRBV28 and TRBJ2-7; D is uncertain. Between the trimmed V and J ends, which lost 6 bases and 2 bases, there was a span of 14 bases. This CDR3 comprises 14 residues. Germline lookup yields CDR1 MDHEN and CDR2 SYDVKM. CDR3 bases: TGTGCCAGCAGCCTCTTCTCCGTCCCCTACGAGCAGTACTTC. Its protein product is CASSLFSVPYEQYF.

CDR3 sequence (DNA): TGTGCCAGCAGACGACTAGCACAAAGCACAGATACGCAGTATTTT. This sequence encodes CASRRLAQSTDTQYF. J is TRBJ2-3 and V is TRBV27, with 7 bases matching TRBD2. V lost 6 bases, J lost 0 bases, and 6 bases stayed unmatched. CDR3 length: 15 amino acids. Germline CDR1 MNHEY, CDR2 SMNVEV (reference sequence).

The J gene is TRBJ2-5, the V gene TRBV11-1, with D unclear. Trimming cost V 2 bases and J 1 base, with 2 bases left between them. Germline V lookup: CDR1 SGHAT, CDR2 FQDESV (reference sequence). The CDR3 length is 12 residues. CDR3 in DNA: TGTGCCAGCAGCTTACTCCAAGAGACCCAGTACTTC. Its translation is CASSLLQETQYF. The full variable domain, its missing parts supplied by reference TRBV11-1 and TRBJ2-5, is EAEVAQSPRYKITEKSQAVAFWCDPISGHATLYWYRQILGQGPELLVQFQDESVVDDSQLPKDRFSAERLKGVDSTLKIQPAELGDSAMYLCASSLLQETQYFGPGTRLLVL.

This rearrangement joins TRBV6-1 to TRBJ2-7; TRBD2 aligns across 7 bases. The CDR3 length is 13 residues. Germline V lookup: CDR1 MNHNS, CDR2 SASEGT. V was pared by 5 bases and J by 4 bases, with 5 bases of the junction left unmatched. The CDR3 here is CASSSGTMYEQYF. For the CDR3, the DNA is TGTGCCAGCAGTTCAGGGACTATGTACGAGCAGTACTTC.

This clone was counted between two and nine times. The gene calls are TRBV5-1 and TRBJ1-3; possible D gene TRBD1, 5 bases. Between the trimmed V and J ends, which lost 6 bases and 3 bases, there was a span of 10 bases. The CDR3 is made up of 13 amino acids. Germline V gives CDR1 SGHRS, CDR2 YFSETQ. The CDR3 protein is CASTPGFGNTIYF. The CDR3 nucleotides read TGCGCCAGCACCCCAGGGTTTGGAAACACCATATATTTT.

In this sample, this clone turned up once. V and J are TRBV15 and TRBJ2-1, with TRBD2 identical over 11 bases. The length of the CDR3 is 15 residues. In germline, CDR1 is LNHNV, CDR2 YYDKDF (reference sequence). With 3 bases clipped from V and 7 bases from J, the junction kept 5 bases outside the gene matches. CDR3 amino acids: CATSSNLAGGNEQFF. In DNA form, the CDR3 reads TGTGCCACCAGCAGCAATCTAGCGGGAGGTAATGAGCAGTTCTTC.

This clone was detected only once. J is TRBJ2-1 and V is TRBV25-1; 9 bases are shared with TRBD2. The trim removed 6 bases at V and 1 base at J, leaving 4 bases unmatched. The CDR3 is 15 residues long. Per germline, CDR1 MGHDK and CDR2 SYGVNS. The CDR3 is CASRNSGSSYNEQFF. For the CDR3, the DNA is TGTGCCAGCAGAAATAGCGGGAGTTCCTACAATGAGCAGTTCTTC.

Turning to this clone: The sample has other DNA sequences that encode this CDR3 too. The chain has TRBV5-6 and TRBJ2-7, with TRBD2 identical over 12 bases. Germline CDR1 and CDR2: SGHDT and YYEEEE. V trimming: 3 bases; J trimming: 3 bases; junction bases outside the gene matches: 13. This CDR3 spans 18 amino acids. The CDR3 loop reads CASSSRLAGVGGRYEQYF. CDR3 nucleotides: TGTGCCAGCAGCTCCAGACTAGCGGGAGTGGGGGGGCGCTACGAGCAGTACTTC.